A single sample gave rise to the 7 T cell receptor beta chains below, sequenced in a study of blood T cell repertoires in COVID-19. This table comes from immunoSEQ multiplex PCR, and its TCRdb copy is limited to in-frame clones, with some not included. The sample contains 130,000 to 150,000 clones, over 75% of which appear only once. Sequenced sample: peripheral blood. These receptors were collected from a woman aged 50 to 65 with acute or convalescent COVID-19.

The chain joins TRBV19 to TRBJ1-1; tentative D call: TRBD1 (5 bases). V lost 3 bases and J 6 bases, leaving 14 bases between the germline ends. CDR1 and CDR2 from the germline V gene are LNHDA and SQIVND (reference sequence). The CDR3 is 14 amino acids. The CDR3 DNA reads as TGTGCCAGTAGTATCGGGACTTTCGGCCCTGAAGCTTTCTTT. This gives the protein CASSIGTFGPEAFF.

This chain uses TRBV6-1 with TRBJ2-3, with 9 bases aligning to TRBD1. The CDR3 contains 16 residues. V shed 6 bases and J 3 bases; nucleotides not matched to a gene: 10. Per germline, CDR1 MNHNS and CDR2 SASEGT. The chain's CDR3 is CASREQGATPTDTQYF. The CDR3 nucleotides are TGTGCCAGCAGAGAACAGGGGGCCACTCCTACAGATACGCAGTATTTT.

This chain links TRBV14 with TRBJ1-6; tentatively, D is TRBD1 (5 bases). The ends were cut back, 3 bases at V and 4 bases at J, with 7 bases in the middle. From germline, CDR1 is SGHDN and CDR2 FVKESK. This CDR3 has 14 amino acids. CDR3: CASSQGGYNSPLHF. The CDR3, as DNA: TGTGCCAGCAGCCAGGGGGGTTATAATTCACCCCTCCACTTT.

The DNA of the CDR3 is TGTGCCAGCAGTGACAGGGGGGACGAGCAGTACTTC. Translating it yields CASSDRGDEQYF. This chain links TRBV27 with TRBJ2-7; 9 bases agree with TRBD1. Trimming at V came to 5 bases and at J to 5 bases, leaving 1 base not matched to a gene. Germline CDR1 and CDR2: MNHEY and SMNVEV (reference sequence). The CDR3 consists of 12 residues.

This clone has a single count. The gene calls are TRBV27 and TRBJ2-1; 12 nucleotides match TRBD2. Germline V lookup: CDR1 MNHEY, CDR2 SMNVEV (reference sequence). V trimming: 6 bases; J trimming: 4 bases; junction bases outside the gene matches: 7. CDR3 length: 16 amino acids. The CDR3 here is CASSKTSGGPYNEQFF. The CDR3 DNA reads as TGTGCCAGCAGCAAAACTAGCGGGGGGCCTTACAATGAGCAGTTCTTC.

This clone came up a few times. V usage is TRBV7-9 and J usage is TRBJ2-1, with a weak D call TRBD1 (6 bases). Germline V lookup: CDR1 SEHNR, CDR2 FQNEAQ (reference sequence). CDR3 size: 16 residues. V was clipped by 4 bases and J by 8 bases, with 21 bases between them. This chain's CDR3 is CASSSGQLEVRDEQFF. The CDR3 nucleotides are TGTGCCAGCAGCTCTGGACAGTTGGAGGTCAGAGATGAGCAGTTCTTC.

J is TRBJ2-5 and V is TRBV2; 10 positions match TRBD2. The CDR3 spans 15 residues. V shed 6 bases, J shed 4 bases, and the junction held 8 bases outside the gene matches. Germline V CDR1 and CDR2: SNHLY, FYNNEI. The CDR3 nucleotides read TGTGCCAGCAGCCTAGCTAGCGGGAGTGGAGAGACCCAGTACTTC. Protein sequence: CASSLASGSGETQYF. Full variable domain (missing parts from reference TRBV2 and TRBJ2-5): EPEVTQTPSHQVTQMGQEVILRCVPISNHLYFYWYRQILGQKVEFLVSFYNNEISEKSEIFDDQFSVERPDGSNFTLKIRSTKLEDSAMYFCASSLASGSGETQYFGPGTRLLVL.